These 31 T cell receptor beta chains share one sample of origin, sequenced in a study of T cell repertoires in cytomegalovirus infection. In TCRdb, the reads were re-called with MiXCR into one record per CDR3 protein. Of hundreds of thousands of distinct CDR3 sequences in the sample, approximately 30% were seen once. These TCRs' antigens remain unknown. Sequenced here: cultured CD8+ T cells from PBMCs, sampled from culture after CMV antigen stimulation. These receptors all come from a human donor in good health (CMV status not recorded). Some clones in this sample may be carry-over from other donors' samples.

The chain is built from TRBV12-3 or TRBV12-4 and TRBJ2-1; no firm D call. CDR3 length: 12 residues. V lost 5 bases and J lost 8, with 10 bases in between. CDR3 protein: CASSPRFDEQFF. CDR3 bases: TGTGCCAGCAGTCCCAGGTTCGATGAGCAGTTCTTC.

The CDR3 DNA reads TGTGCCATCGATCTAGCGGGGGCGAACACCGGGGAGCTGTTTTTT. Translation: CAIDLAGANTGELFF. The chain combines TRBV2 with TRBJ2-2; TRBD2 agrees at 10 bases. CDR1 is SNHLY, CDR2 FYNNEI, per germline. After removal of 10 bases from V and 0 bases from J, the junction contained 5 bases not matched to a gene. The CDR3 length is 15 residues.

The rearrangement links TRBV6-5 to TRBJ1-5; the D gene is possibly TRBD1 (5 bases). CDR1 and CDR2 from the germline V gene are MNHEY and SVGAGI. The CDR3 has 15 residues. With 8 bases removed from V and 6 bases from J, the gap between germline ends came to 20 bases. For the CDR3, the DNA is TGTGCCAGCGCAGAGGTCGGTGGGGCACGTCAGCCCCAGCATTTT. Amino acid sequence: CASAEVGGARQPQHF.

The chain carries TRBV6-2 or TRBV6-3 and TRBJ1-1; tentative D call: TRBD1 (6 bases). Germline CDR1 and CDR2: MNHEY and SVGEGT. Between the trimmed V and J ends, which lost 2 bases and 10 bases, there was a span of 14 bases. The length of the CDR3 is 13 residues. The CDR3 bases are TGTGCCAGCAGTTACATCAGGGGTGTAGGAGCTTTCTTT. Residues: CASSYIRGVGAFF.

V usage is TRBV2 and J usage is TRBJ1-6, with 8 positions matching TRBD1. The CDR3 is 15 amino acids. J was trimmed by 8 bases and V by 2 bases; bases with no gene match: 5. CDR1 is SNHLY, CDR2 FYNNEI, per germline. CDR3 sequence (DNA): TGTGCCAGCAGTGAAAGGAACAGGGGGTATTCACCCCTCCACTTT. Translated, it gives CASSERNRGYSPLHF.

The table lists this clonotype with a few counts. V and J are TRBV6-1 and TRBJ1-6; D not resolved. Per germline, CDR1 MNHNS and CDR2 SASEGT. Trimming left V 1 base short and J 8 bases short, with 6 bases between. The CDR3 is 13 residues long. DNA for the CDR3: TGTGCCAGCAGTGAAGTAATGGATTCACCCCTCCACTTT. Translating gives CASSEVMDSPLHF.

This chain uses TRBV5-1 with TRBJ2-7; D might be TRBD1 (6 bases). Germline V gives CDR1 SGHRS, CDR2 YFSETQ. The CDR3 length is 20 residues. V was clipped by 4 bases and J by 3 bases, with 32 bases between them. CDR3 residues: CASSIPAVVGPQATGYEQYF. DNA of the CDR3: TGCGCCAGCAGCATTCCAGCGGTCGTAGGGCCGCAAGCGACAGGCTACGAGCAGTACTTC.

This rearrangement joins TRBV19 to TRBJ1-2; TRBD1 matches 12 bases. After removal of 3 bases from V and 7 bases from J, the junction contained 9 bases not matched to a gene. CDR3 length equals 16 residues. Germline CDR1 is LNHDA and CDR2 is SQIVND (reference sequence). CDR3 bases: TGTGCCAGTAGTATCCTGAGGGACAGGGGGCCCGCTGGCTACACCTTC. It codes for CASSILRDRGPAGYTF.

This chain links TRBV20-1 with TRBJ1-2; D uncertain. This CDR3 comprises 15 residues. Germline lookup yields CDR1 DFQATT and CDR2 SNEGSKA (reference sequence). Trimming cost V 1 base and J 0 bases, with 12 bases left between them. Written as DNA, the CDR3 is TGCAGTGCTAGAGTCCCGGACGGACCTAACTATGGCTACACCTTC. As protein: CSARVPDGPNYGYTF.

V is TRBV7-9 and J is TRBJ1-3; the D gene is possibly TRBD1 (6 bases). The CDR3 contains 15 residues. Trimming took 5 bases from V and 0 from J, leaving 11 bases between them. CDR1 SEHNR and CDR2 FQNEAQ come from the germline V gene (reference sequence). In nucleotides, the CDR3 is TGTGCCAGCAGCGGGGGGCCTTCCTCTGGAAACACCATATATTTT. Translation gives CASSGGPSSGNTIYF.

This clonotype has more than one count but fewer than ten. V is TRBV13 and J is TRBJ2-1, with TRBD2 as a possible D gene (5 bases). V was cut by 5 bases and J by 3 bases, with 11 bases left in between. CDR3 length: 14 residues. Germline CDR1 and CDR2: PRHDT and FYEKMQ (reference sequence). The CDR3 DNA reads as TGTGCCAGCAGCGAACGGGATTTCTACAATGAGCAGTTCTTC. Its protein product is CASSERDFYNEQFF. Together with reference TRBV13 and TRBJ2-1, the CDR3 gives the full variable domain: AAGVIQSPRHLIKEKRETATLKCYPIPRHDTVYWYQQGPGQDPQFLISFYEKMQSDKGSIPDRFSAQQFSDYHSELNMSSLELGDSALYFCASSERDFYNEQFFGPGTRLTVL.

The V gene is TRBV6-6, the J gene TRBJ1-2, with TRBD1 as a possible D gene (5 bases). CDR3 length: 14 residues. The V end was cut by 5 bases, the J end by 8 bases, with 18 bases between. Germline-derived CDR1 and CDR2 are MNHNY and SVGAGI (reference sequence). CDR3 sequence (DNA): TGTGCCAGCAGTATGTTAGTGGGGGAGGACGGCTACACCTTC. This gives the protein CASSMLVGEDGYTF.

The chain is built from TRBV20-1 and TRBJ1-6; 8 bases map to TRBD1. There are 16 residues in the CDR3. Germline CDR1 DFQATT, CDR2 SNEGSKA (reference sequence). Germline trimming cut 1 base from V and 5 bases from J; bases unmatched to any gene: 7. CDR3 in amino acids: CSARGNWGQDNSPLHF. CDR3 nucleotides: TGCAGTGCTAGAGGGAATTGGGGACAGGATAATTCACCCCTCCACTTT.

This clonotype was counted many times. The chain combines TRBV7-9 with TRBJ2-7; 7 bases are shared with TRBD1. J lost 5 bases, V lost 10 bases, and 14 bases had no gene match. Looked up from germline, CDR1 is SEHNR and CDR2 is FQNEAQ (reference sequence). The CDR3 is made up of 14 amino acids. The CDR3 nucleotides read TGTGCCATCCTCCTCGACAGGGATTCCCACGAGCAGTACTTC. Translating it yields CAILLDRDSHEQYF.

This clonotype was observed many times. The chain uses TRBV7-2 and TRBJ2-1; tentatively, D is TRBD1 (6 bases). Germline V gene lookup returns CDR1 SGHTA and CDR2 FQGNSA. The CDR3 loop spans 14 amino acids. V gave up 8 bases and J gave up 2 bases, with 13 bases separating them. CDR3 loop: CASCEDSPYNEQFF. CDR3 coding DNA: TGTGCCAGCTGCGAGGACAGCCCCTACAATGAGCAGTTCTTC.

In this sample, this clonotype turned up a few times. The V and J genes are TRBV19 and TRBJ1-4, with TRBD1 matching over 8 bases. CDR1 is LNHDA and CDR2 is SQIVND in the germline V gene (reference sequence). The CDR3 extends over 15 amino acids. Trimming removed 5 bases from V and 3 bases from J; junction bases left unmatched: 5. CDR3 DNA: TGTGCCAGTAGTCCCTCGGACAGGGCTAATGAAAAACTGTTTTTT. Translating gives CASSPSDRANEKLFF.

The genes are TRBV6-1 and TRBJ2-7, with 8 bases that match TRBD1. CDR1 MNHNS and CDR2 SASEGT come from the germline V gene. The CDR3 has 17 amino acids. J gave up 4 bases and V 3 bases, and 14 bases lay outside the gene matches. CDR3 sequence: CASSDESGQGPRYEQYF. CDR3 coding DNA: TGTGCCAGCAGTGACGAATCAGGACAGGGCCCCCGATACGAGCAGTACTTC.

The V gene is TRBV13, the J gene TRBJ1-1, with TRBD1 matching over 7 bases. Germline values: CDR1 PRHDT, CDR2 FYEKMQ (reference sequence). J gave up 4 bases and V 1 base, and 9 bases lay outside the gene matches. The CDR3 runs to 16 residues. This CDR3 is CASSLERGRISTEAFF. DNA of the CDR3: TGTGCCAGCAGCTTAGAAAGGGGGCGCATTTCCACTGAAGCTTTCTTT.

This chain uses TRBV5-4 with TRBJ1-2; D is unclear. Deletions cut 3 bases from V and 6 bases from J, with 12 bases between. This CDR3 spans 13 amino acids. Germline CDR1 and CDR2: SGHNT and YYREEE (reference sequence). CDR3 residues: CASSSSSRNGYTF. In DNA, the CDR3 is TGTGCCAGCAGCTCTTCAAGCCGTAATGGCTACACCTTC.

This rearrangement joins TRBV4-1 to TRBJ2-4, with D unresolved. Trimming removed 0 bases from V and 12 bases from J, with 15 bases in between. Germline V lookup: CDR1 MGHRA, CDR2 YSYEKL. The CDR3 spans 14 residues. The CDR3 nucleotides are TGCGCCAGCAGCCAAGATCCGGACGTCTACTCTCAGTACTTC. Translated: CASSQDPDVYSQYF.

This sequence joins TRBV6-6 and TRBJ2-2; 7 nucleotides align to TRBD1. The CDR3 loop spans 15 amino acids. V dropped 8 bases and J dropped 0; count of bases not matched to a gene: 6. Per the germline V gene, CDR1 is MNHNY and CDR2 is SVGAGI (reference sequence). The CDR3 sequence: CASLEQGSNTGELFF. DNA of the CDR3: TGTGCCAGCTTGGAACAGGGGTCGAACACCGGGGAGCTGTTTTTT.

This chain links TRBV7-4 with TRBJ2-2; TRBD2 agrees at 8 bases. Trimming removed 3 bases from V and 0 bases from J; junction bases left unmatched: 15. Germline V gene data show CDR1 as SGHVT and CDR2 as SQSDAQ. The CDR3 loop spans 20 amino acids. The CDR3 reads CASSFPGTRGRRTNTGELFF. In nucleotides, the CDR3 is TGTGCCAGCAGCTTCCCCGGGACTAGGGGACGTCGTACGAACACCGGGGAGCTGTTTTTT.

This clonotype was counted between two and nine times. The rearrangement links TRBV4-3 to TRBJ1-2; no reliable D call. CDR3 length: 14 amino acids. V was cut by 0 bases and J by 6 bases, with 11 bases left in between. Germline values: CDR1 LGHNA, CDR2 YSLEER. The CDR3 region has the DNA TGCGCCAGCAGCCAAGAATCGGGTAGGGATGGCTACACCTTC. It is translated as CASSQESGRDGYTF.

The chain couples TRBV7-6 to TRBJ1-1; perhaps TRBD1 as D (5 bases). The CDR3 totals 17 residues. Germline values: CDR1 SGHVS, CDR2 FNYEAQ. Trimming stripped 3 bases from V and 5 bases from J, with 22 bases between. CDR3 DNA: TGTGCCAGCAGCTTCGGTAGGGGAGTCGGACAAACGACTGAAGCTTTCTTT. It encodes CASSFGRGVGQTTEAFF.

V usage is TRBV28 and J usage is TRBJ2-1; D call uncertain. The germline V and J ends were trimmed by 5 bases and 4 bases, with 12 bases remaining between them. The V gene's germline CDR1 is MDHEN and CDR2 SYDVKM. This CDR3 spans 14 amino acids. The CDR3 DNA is TGTGCCAGCAGTATTAAGTTATGGTACAATGAGCAGTTCTTC. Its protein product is CASSIKLWYNEQFF.

The CDR3 protein is CATSRGLGKQPQHF. CDR3 DNA sequence: TGTGCCACCTCCCGCGGTTTAGGGAAGCAGCCCCAGCATTTT. The chain combines TRBV27 with TRBJ1-5; D is ambiguous. V lost 10 bases and J lost 7, with 20 bases in between. Per the germline V gene, CDR1 is MNHEY and CDR2 is SMNVEV (reference sequence). The CDR3 loop spans 14 amino acids.

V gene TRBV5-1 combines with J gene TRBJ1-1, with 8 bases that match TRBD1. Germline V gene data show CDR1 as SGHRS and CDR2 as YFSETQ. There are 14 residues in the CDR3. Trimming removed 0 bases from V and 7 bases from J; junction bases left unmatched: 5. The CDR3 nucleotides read TGCGCCAGCAGCTTGGGGCAGGGGGCCGATGAAGCTTTCTTT. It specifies CASSLGQGADEAFF. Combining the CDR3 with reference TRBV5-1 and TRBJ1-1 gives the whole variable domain KAGVTQTPRYLIKTRGQQVTLSCSPISGHRSVSWYQQTPGQGLQFLFEYFSETQRNKGNFPGRFSGRQFSNSRSEMNVSTLELGDSALYLCASSLGQGADEAFFGQGTRLTVV.

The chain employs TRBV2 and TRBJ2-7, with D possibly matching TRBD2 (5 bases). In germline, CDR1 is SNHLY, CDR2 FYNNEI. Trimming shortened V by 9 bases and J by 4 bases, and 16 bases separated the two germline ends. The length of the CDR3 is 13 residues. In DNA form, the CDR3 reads TGTGCCAGTAGAGGGTTGAAAGAATACGAGCAGTACGTC. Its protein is CASRGLKEYEQYV.

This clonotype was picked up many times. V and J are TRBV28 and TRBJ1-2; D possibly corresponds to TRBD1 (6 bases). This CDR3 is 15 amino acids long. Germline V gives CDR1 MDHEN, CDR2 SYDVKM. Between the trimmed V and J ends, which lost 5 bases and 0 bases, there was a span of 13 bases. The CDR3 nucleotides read TGTGCCAGCAGTCAGGGGCTCCCTGCTAACTATGGCTACACCTTC. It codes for CASSQGLPANYGYTF.

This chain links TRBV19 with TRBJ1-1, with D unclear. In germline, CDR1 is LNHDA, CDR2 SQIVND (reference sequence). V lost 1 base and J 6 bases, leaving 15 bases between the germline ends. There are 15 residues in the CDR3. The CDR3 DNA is TGTGCCAGTAGTATAGCCTCGGAGGGAGGGCCTGAAGCTTTCTTT. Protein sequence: CASSIASEGGPEAFF. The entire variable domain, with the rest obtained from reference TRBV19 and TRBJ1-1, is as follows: DGGITQSPKYLFRKEGQNVTLSCEQNLNHDAMYWYRQDPGQGLRLIYYSQIVNDFQKGDIAEGYSVSREKKESFPLTVTSAQKNPTAFYLCASSIASEGGPEAFFGQGTRLTVV.

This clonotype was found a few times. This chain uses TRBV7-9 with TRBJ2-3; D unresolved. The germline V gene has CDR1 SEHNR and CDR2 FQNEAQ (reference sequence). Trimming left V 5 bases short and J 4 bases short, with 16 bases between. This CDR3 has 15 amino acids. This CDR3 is CASSPALLNADTQYF. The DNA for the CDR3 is TGTGCCAGCAGCCCAGCCCTGCTCAACGCAGATACGCAGTATTTT. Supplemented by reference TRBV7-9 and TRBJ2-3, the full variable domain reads DTGVSQNPRHKITKRGQNVTFRCDPISEHNRLYWYRQTLGQGPEFLTYFQNEAQLEKSRLLSDRFSAERPKGSFSTLEIQRTEQGDSAMYLCASSPALLNADTQYFGPGTRLTVL.